The 21 T cell receptor beta chains in this list originate from one sample, sequenced in a study of blood T cell repertoires in COVID-19. Here immunoSEQ multiplex PCR was the method, and the copy in TCRdb shows in-frame clones only, minus some. The sample carries 300,000 to 400,000 clones, approximately 91% recorded once. The sample consisted of PBMCs or T cells enriched from blood (not recorded which). Source of these receptors: a man between 60 and 75 years old who had recovered from COVID-19.

The CDR3 bases are TGTGCCACCGCCCCCTCCCGGGGCTCCTACGAGCAGTACTTC. It yields the protein CATAPSRGSYEQYF. The chain is built from TRBV19 and TRBJ2-7, with D tentatively TRBD2 (5 bases). V was shortened by 10 bases and J by 0 bases, with 16 bases between the two germline ends. Looked up from germline, CDR1 is LNHDA and CDR2 is SQIVND (reference sequence). CDR3 length: 14 residues.

J is TRBJ2-5 and V is TRBV28; 9 nucleotides match TRBD2. Germline trimming cut 2 bases from V and 1 base from J; bases unmatched to any gene: 2. Germline V gene lookup returns CDR1 MDHEN and CDR2 SYDVKM. The CDR3 is 15 amino acids. The CDR3 sequence: CASSLLAGSQETQYF. For the CDR3, the DNA is TGTGCCAGCAGTTTACTAGCGGGAAGCCAAGAGACCCAGTACTTC.

This rearrangement joins TRBV9 to TRBJ2-7; D perhaps matches TRBD1 (6 bases). The length of the CDR3 is 14 residues. Between the trimmed V and J ends, which lost 0 bases and 2 bases, there was a span of 9 bases. Germline V gene sequence: CDR1 SGDLS, CDR2 YYNGEE. CDR3 nucleotides: TGTGCCAGCAGCGTAGCGGGACAACCCTACGAGCAGTACTTC. Translated: CASSVAGQPYEQYF.

The J gene is TRBJ2-5, the V gene TRBV18; perhaps TRBD2 as D (6 bases). The germline gives CDR1 KGHSH, CDR2 LQKENI. V lost 0 bases, J lost 3 bases, and 11 bases lay in between. The CDR3 covers 15 residues. CDR3 loop: CASSPPSRGEETQYF. The DNA for the CDR3 is TGTGCCAGCTCACCACCGTCGCGGGGAGAAGAGACCCAGTACTTC.

J is TRBJ2-1 and V is TRBV5-1; 12 bases line up with TRBD1. This CDR3 is built from 18 residues. Germline CDR1 reads SGHRS; CDR2 reads YFSETQ. The junction had 14 bases not matched to a gene; V was cut back by 6 bases and J by 4 bases. The CDR3 loop is CASKVLRGQGASYNEQFF. For the CDR3, the DNA is TGCGCCAGCAAGGTACTCAGGGGACAGGGGGCGTCGTACAATGAGCAGTTCTTC.

The chain recombines TRBV7-2 with TRBJ2-5, with 9 bases that match TRBD2. The CDR3 runs to 16 residues. After removal of 5 bases from V and 1 base from J, the junction contained 8 bases not matched to a gene. In germline, CDR1 is SGHTA, CDR2 FQGNSA. CDR3 nucleotide sequence: TGTGCCAGCAGCGGGGGGACTAGCCGGCGCCAAGAGACCCAGTACTTC. The encoded protein is CASSGGTSRRQETQYF.

This chain links TRBV27 with TRBJ1-4; D remains ambiguous. This CDR3 spans 13 amino acids. V gave up 9 bases and J gave up 5 bases, with 13 bases separating them. Germline lookup yields CDR1 MNHEY and CDR2 SMNVEV (reference sequence). The CDR3 spells CARAGDWNEKLFF. The DNA for the CDR3 is TGTGCCAGAGCTGGTGACTGGAATGAAAAACTGTTTTTT.

V gene TRBV28 combines with J gene TRBJ1-3, with D tentatively TRBD1 (5 bases). The germline CDR1 and CDR2 sequences are MDHEN and SYDVKM. This CDR3 region has 14 residues. Trimming cost V 3 bases and J 2 bases, with 8 bases left between them. In DNA form, the CDR3 reads TGTGCCAGCAGTTTTTCGGGGGCTGGAAACACCATATATTTT. Protein product: CASSFSGAGNTIYF.

The V and J genes are TRBV11-2 and TRBJ2-7; 8 bases agree with TRBD1. V dropped 2 bases and J dropped 3; count of bases not matched to a gene: 6. Germline lookup yields CDR1 SGHAT and CDR2 FQNNGV. The CDR3 extends over 15 amino acids. The CDR3 sequence is CASSLFQGAGYEQYF. The CDR3 DNA is TGTGCCAGCAGCTTATTTCAGGGGGCCGGCTACGAGCAGTACTTC.

CDR3 sequence reads: CASSLARGIVYEQYF. The CDR3 nucleotides are TGCGCCAGCAGCTTGGCCAGAGGGATCGTCTACGAGCAGTACTTC. This chain connects TRBV5-1 to TRBJ2-7, with D possibly being TRBD2 (5 bases). With 0 bases removed from V and 3 bases from J, the gap between germline ends came to 13 bases. CDR3 length: 15 residues. From germline, CDR1 is SGHRS and CDR2 YFSETQ.

This chain uses TRBV19 with TRBJ1-4; D is possibly TRBD1 (6 bases). The V end lost 6 bases, the J end lost 0 bases, and 11 bases lay between the germline ends. Germline CDR1 and CDR2: LNHDA and SQIVND (reference sequence). The CDR3 totals 15 residues. CDR3 in amino acids: CASSHGTTTNEKLFF. The CDR3, as DNA: TGTGCCAGTAGCCATGGGACAACAACTAATGAAAAACTGTTTTTT. The full variable domain, completed using reference TRBV19 and TRBJ1-4, is DGGITQSPKYLFRKEGQNVTLSCEQNLNHDAMYWYRQDPGQGLRLIYYSQIVNDFQKGDIAEGYSVSREKKESFPLTVTSAQKNPTAFYLCASSHGTTTNEKLFFGSGTQLSVL.

This chain links TRBV6-6 with TRBJ1-6; 8 positions match TRBD1. J lost 5 bases, V lost 7 bases, and 4 bases had no gene match. The CDR3 length is 14 residues. CDR1 is MNHNY and CDR2 is SVGAGI in the germline V gene (reference sequence). CDR3 nucleotides: TGTGCCAGCAAGGAACAGGGGGATAATTCACCCCTCCACTTT. This sequence encodes CASKEQGDNSPLHF.

The chain recombines TRBV19 with TRBJ2-1, with 8 bases aligning to TRBD2. V trimming: 7 bases; J trimming: 6 bases; junction bases outside the gene matches: 14. This CDR3 contains 16 residues. Germline CDR1 reads LNHDA; CDR2 reads SQIVND (reference sequence). CDR3 coding DNA: TGTGCCAGTACCCCTATTCGTACTAGCGGAACCAATGAGCAGTTCTTC. Its translation: CASTPIRTSGTNEQFF.

This rearrangement joins TRBV19 to TRBJ1-2, with 8 bases aligning to TRBD1. Germline V gene lookup returns CDR1 LNHDA and CDR2 SQIVND (reference sequence). V shed 5 bases, J shed 3 bases, and the junction held 5 bases outside the gene matches. The CDR3 has 14 amino acids. DNA of the CDR3: TGTGCCAGTAGTGTTCAGGACAGGGACTATGGCTACACCTTC. Translation gives CASSVQDRDYGYTF.

V usage is TRBV3-1 (or the pseudogene TRBV3-2) and J usage is TRBJ1-5; tentatively, D is TRBD1 (6 bases). Trimming removed 2 bases at V and 2 bases at J, with 10 bases between. CDR3 length equals 15 residues. Germline V CDR1 and CDR2: LGHDT, YNNKEL (reference sequence). The CDR3 DNA sequence: TGTGCCAGCAGCCAAACCCACAGGGGCAATCAGCCCCAGCATTTT. It yields the protein CASSQTHRGNQPQHF.

This sequence joins TRBV12-5 and TRBJ1-5; D is unresolved. There are 16 residues in the CDR3. Trimming took 0 bases from V and 5 from J, leaving 14 bases between them. Germline assignment: CDR1 LGHNT and CDR2 FRNRAP. The CDR3 DNA is TGTGCTAGTGGTTTGGTAGGCCTCGAGGGCGATCAGCCCCAGCATTTT. Amino acids: CASGLVGLEGDQPQHF.

The chain couples TRBV18 to TRBJ2-3; TRBD2 might be the D (5 bases). The germline V and J ends were trimmed by 3 bases and 0 bases, with 13 bases remaining between them. Germline CDR1 is KGHSH and CDR2 is LQKENI. The CDR3 covers 16 residues. The CDR3 nucleotides read TGTGCCAGCTCACCGACGGACTCCCGCAGCACAGATACGCAGTATTTT. It encodes CASSPTDSRSTDTQYF.

The J gene is TRBJ2-7, the V gene TRBV3-1 (or the pseudogene TRBV3-2), with no clear D. This CDR3 is built from 11 residues. V shed 5 bases and J shed 3 bases, with 5 bases lying between them. Germline lookup yields CDR1 LGHDT and CDR2 YNNKEL (reference sequence). The CDR3 region has the DNA TGTGCCAGCAGCTCCGGCTACGAGCAGTACTTC. This translates into CASSSGYEQYF.

This chain joins TRBV7-2 and TRBJ2-1, with TRBD2 as a possible D gene (5 bases). The CDR3 contains 13 residues. V lost 4 bases and J lost 4, with 8 bases in between. Germline-derived CDR1 and CDR2 are SGHTA and FQGNSA. Here the CDR3 DNA reads TGTGCCAGCAGCTCGCTAGCATACAATGAGCAGTTCTTC. Translated: CASSSLAYNEQFF.

The rearrangement links TRBV7-2 to TRBJ2-7; D is perhaps TRBD1 (5 bases). Germline loops: CDR1 SGHTA, CDR2 FQGNSA. V was clipped by 5 bases and J by 3 bases, with 11 bases between them. This CDR3 comprises 13 residues. In DNA form, the CDR3 reads TGTGCCAGCAGCGCTGACAGTTACTACGAGCAGTACTTC. Translation gives CASSADSYYEQYF.

The chain links TRBV6-2 or TRBV6-3 to TRBJ1-5; 7 bases map to TRBD1. V gave up 5 bases and J gave up 2 bases; unmatched junction bases: 6. This CDR3 is 15 amino acids long. The germline gives CDR1 MNHEY, CDR2 SVGEGT. This CDR3 reads CASSPQGRGNQPQHF. CDR3 DNA: TGTGCCAGCAGTCCACAGGGGCGAGGCAATCAGCCCCAGCATTTT.